This T cell receptor (beta chain) was documented in a study of graft-versus-host responses after intestinal transplantation. Study-wide context: Multivisceral, liver-intestinal, or isolated intestinal grafts went to recipients.

TCRdb's table, derived via immunoSEQ multiplex PCR, lists solely in-frame clones and lacks some. This table holds 35,000 to 45,000 clones, 85% to 95% found once. This clone appeared once. Its antigen remains unidentified. Study conclusions and caveats: Recipient marrow contained GvH clones, some of which appeared first in ileum or blood. Allograft graft-versus-host to host-versus-graft clonal ratios ran high in patients with graft-donor T cell macrochimerism.

The length of the CDR3 is 16 residues. The germline V and J ends were trimmed by 4 bases and 2 bases, with 16 bases remaining between them. CDR1 SGHTA and CDR2 FQGNSA come from the germline V gene. The sequencing here drew on unstimulated CD8+ T cells sorted from spleen or lymph node cells, taken before transplant. The sequence came from a human donor who was the organ donor for an intestinal transplant. This chain joins TRBV7-2 and TRBJ2-3; tentative D call: TRBD2 (6 bases). This CDR3 is CASSSSFGGPTDTQYF. For the CDR3, the DNA is TGTGCCAGCAGCTCTTCTTTCGGGGGACCCACAGATACGCAGTATTTT. The entire variable domain, with the rest obtained from reference TRBV7-2 and TRBJ2-3, is as follows: GAGVSQSPSNKVTEKGKDVELRCDPISGHTALYWYRQSLGQGLEFLIYFQGNSAPDKSGLPSDRFSAERTGGSVSTLTIQRTQQEDSAVYLCASSSSFGGPTDTQYFGPGTRLTVL.